The 21 T cell receptor beta chains presented below share a single source sample, sequenced in a study of Graves' ophthalmopathy and Graves' hyperthyroidism. Amplification from RNA transcripts yielded the TCR beta CDR3 regions. An initial RT-PCR round employing HTBI primers preceded a second-round multiplex PCR. TCRdb fed the multiplex PCR reads into MiXCR, producing one record per CDR3 protein. The sample yields approximately 1.2 million distinct CDR3 sequences, approximately 35% seen once. Specimen: peripheral blood or thyroid tissue (not recorded which). Receptor source: an adult man with Graves' hyperthyroidism.

This clonotype appeared a few times. The chain employs TRBV6-1 and TRBJ2-5; 7 bases fit TRBD1. V shed 1 base, J shed 2 bases, and the junction held 4 bases outside the gene matches. The germline V gene has CDR1 MNHNS and CDR2 SASEGT. The CDR3 runs to 15 residues. CDR3 region: CASSEEGQVQETQYF. CDR3 nucleotides: TGTGCCAGCAGTGAAGAAGGACAGGTGCAAGAGACCCAGTACTTC.

For this clonotype: It is likely a read error, because the conserved phenylalanine at the end of the CDR3 is missing. CDR3 DNA: TGTGCCAGCAGCCAAGGGCAGGGGGTCTTGGAGACCCAGTACCTC. Translated, it gives CASSQGQGVLETQYL. The chain is built from TRBV7-2 and TRBJ2-5; TRBD1 agrees at 7 bases. CDR1 SGHTA and CDR2 FQGNSA come from the germline V gene. CDR3 size: 15 residues. Trimming cost V 5 bases and J 5 bases; bases outside gene matches: 11.

This clonotype was observed many times. This chain uses TRBV7-6 with TRBJ2-2; the D call may be TRBD1 or TRBD2 (5 bases each). Between the trimmed V and J ends, which lost 7 bases and 4 bases, there was a span of 16 bases. The CDR3 is 15 residues long. Germline V gene lookup returns CDR1 SGHVS and CDR2 FNYEAQ. The CDR3 region has the DNA TGTGCCAGCACCCCGACGGGACGTACCACCGGGGAGCTGTTTTTT. Encoded protein: CASTPTGRTTGELFF.

The CDR3 sequence is CASSSQTGTGNTIYF. As DNA, the CDR3 is TGTGCCAGCAGTTCTCAGACAGGGACTGGAAACACCATATATTTT. The rearrangement links TRBV28 to TRBJ1-3; 7 bases map to TRBD1. The V and J ends lost 4 bases and 2 bases, in that order; junction bases with no gene match: 5. CDR3 length: 15 amino acids. Germline assignment: CDR1 MDHEN and CDR2 SYDVKM.

At least ten counts were recorded for this clonotype. The CDR3 is CASSLGRVVDEQYF. The CDR3 region has the DNA TGCGCCAGCAGCCTGGGAAGGGTCGTCGACGAGCAGTACTTC. V usage is TRBV5-1 and J usage is TRBJ2-7; no clear D. The length of the CDR3 is 14 residues. Germline V lookup: CDR1 SGHRS, CDR2 YFSETQ. The V end lost 4 bases, the J end lost 5 bases, and 16 bases lay between the germline ends.

This clonotype was counted ten times or more. The genes are TRBV11-2 and TRBJ2-5; D is ambiguous. The CDR3 has 15 amino acids. CDR1 SGHAT and CDR2 FQNNGV come from the germline V gene. Trimming took 5 bases from V and 1 from J, leaving 14 bases between them. DNA for the CDR3: TGTGCCAGCAGCCTCTATACGGAAGGCCAAGAGACCCAGTACTTC. Translation gives CASSLYTEGQETQYF.

This clonotype was seen only a few times. This sequence joins TRBV6-5 and TRBJ2-7; TRBD1 matches 10 bases. Germline assignment: CDR1 MNHEY and CDR2 SVGAGI. The CDR3 runs 14 residues. Germline trimming cut 4 bases from V and 7 bases from J; bases unmatched to any gene: 7. In DNA, the CDR3 is TGTGCCAGCAGTTCACCGGGACAGGGGTTTGAGCAGTACTTC. This codes for CASSSPGQGFEQYF.

Concerning this clonotype itself: Germline and junction disagree at one end, which may indicate a read error. The rearrangement links TRBV6-5 to TRBJ1-5; 8 bases are shared with TRBD1. Germline CDR1 reads MNHEY; CDR2 reads SVGAGI. The CDR3 is 14 amino acids. CDR3 region: CASGTGQLNQPQHF. The DNA for the CDR3 is TGCGCCAGCGGGACAGGACAGCTCAATCAGCCCCAGCATTTT.

The chain joins TRBV30 to TRBJ2-7; possibly TRBD1 for D (5 bases). The length of the CDR3 is 12 residues. Germline V gives CDR1 GTSNPN, CDR2 SVGIG (reference sequence). V gave up 3 bases and J gave up 4 bases, with 10 bases separating them. CDR3 protein: CAWRLQAYEQYF. DNA for the CDR3: TGTGCCTGGAGATTACAGGCTTACGAGCAGTACTTC.

The CDR3 bases are TGTGCCAGCAGCGCAGGCAGCGGGAGTGTCTACGAGCAGTACTTC. It encodes CASSAGSGSVYEQYF. V is TRBV9 and J is TRBJ2-7; 8 nucleotides match TRBD2. The J segment lost 3 bases and the V segment lost 3 bases, leaving 8 bases of the junction unmatched. The CDR3 is 15 amino acids. CDR1 and CDR2 from the germline V gene are SGDLS and YYNGEE.

Ten or more counts support this clonotype. The V gene is TRBV7-8, the J gene TRBJ2-5; D not resolved. V lost 0 bases, J lost 6 bases, and 11 bases lay in between. This CDR3 contains 14 residues. Germline CDR1 SGHVS, CDR2 FQNEAQ. CDR3 sequence: CASSLARGGKTQYF. The CDR3 DNA follows: TGTGCCAGCAGCTTAGCGAGAGGTGGCAAGACCCAGTACTTC. The full variable domain, rest sourced from reference TRBV7-8 and TRBJ2-5, is GAGVSQSPRYKVAKRGQDVALRCDPISGHVSLFWYQQALGQGPEFLTYFQNEAQLDKSGLPSDRFFAERPEGSVSTLKIQRTQQEDSAVYLCASSLARGGKTQYFGPGTRLLVL.

This clonotype was found a few times. The V call is TRBV19, the J call TRBJ1-3; D is uncertain. V lost 6 bases and J 4 bases, leaving 10 bases between the germline ends. CDR3 length: 13 residues. The V gene's germline CDR1 is LNHDA and CDR2 SQIVND (reference sequence). CDR3 bases: TGTGCCAGTAGCGCCCGACTGGGAAACACCATATATTTT. Translated: CASSARLGNTIYF.

Turning to this clonotype: Mismatch with germline at one junction end may stem from a read error. The V and J genes are TRBV5-1 and TRBJ2-1; D is possibly TRBD2 (5 bases). The germline gives CDR1 SGHRS, CDR2 YFSETQ. The CDR3 sequence is 14 residues long. CDR3 residues: CASRDEGFYDEQFF. In nucleotides, the CDR3 is TGCGCCAGCCGAGATGAGGGATTCTACGATGAGCAGTTCTTC.

This clonotype has more than one count but fewer than ten. V is TRBV4-1 and J is TRBJ1-6; a possible D gene is TRBD1 (5 bases). The CDR3 covers 14 residues. The ends were cut back, 1 base at V and 9 bases at J, with 10 bases in the middle. Looked up from germline, CDR1 is MGHRA and CDR2 is YSYEKL. The chain's CDR3 is CASSQVGGSSPLHF. The CDR3 DNA reads TGCGCCAGCAGCCAAGTGGGGGGTTCTTCACCCCTCCACTTT.

Comments on this clonotype: One end of the junction varies from germline; a read error may be responsible. V gene TRBV29-1 combines with J gene TRBJ1-2; D remains unclear. The germline gives CDR1 SQVTM, CDR2 ANQGSEA. This CDR3 has 13 amino acids. CDR3 residues: CSVGNGRYYGYTF. CDR3 DNA: TGCAGCGTTGGCAACGGGCGGTACTACGGCTACACCTTC.

This clonotype came up once. The rearrangement joins TRBV7-9 to TRBJ2-7; possibly TRBD2 for D (6 bases). The CDR3 sequence is 14 residues long. The V end lost 6 bases, the J end lost 4 bases, and 16 bases lay between the germline ends. In germline, CDR1 is SEHNR, CDR2 FQNEAQ (reference sequence). The CDR3 is CASSLLVGRYEQYF. The DNA of the CDR3 is TGTGCCAGCAGTTTACTGGTTGGGAGGTACGAGCAGTACTTC.

This clonotype was counted between two and nine times. The rearrangement uses TRBV3-1 and TRBJ2-5; D uncertain. Trimming shortened V by 3 bases and J by 3 bases, and 5 bases separated the two germline ends. Looked up from germline, CDR1 is LGHDT and CDR2 is YNNKEL (reference sequence). This CDR3 is built from 12 residues. CDR3 protein: CASSHEEETQYF. In nucleotides, the CDR3 is TGTGCCAGCAGCCATGAGGAAGAGACCCAGTACTTC.

This clonotype was seen at least ten times. The V call is TRBV14, the J call TRBJ1-1; D is unclear. Trimming shortened V by 3 bases and J by 4 bases, and 15 bases separated the two germline ends. The CDR3 contains 15 residues. CDR1 and CDR2 from the germline V gene are SGHDN and FVKESK. The CDR3 here is CASSQQVGLSTEAFF. In DNA form, the CDR3 reads TGTGCCAGCAGCCAGCAGGTGGGGTTGAGCACTGAAGCTTTCTTT.

The chain couples TRBV5-1 to TRBJ1-1; 9 bases agree with TRBD1. V lost 4 bases to trimming and J lost 6 bases; unmatched junction nucleotides: 10. The CDR3 has 15 amino acids. From germline, CDR1 is SGHRS and CDR2 YFSETQ. CDR3 in amino acids: CASSDSSTGGAEAFF. CDR3 sequence (DNA): TGCGCCAGCAGCGACTCATCGACAGGGGGGGCTGAAGCTTTCTTT.

This rearrangement joins TRBV7-2 to TRBJ2-7; 9 bases align to TRBD1. Germline V gives CDR1 SGHTA, CDR2 FQGNSA. The V segment lost 5 bases and the J segment 3 bases; nucleotides outside the gene matches: 8. CDR3 length: 15 residues. The CDR3 bases are TGTGCCAGCAGCCCCAGACCGGGACAGGGCTACGAGCAGTACTTC. Encoded protein: CASSPRPGQGYEQYF.

Ten or more counts support this clonotype. The chain uses TRBV12-3 or TRBV12-4 and TRBJ1-1; D call uncertain. The V end was cut by 5 bases, the J end by 7 bases, with 14 bases between. The CDR3 is 13 residues long. CDR3 nucleotide sequence: TGTGCCAGCAGTCCCCGACAAGTTTTTGAAGCTTTCTTT. Translated: CASSPRQVFEAFF.